Presented here are 30 T cell receptor beta chains from one specimen sequenced in a study of blood T cell repertoires in COVID-19. Repertoires were generated with immunoSEQ multiplex PCR, while TCRdb's copy carries only in-frame clones and drops some. The sample has some 200,000 clones, 80% to 90% seen once; the top ten hold 12%. The sequencing sample was made of PBMCs or T cells enriched from blood (not recorded which). These receptors all stem from a man aged 40-49 years who had recovered from COVID-19.

The J gene is TRBJ2-5, the V gene TRBV27, with a tentative D call TRBD2 (5 bases). Germline V gene lookup returns CDR1 MNHEY and CDR2 SMNVEV (reference sequence). The CDR3 is 17 residues long. Deletions cut 1 base from V and 1 base from J, with 16 bases between. This CDR3 is CASSLLTEGFGQETQYF. CDR3 sequence (DNA): TGTGCCAGCAGTTTATTGACTGAGGGCTTCGGCCAAGAGACCCAGTACTTC.

This chain connects TRBV3-1 (or the pseudogene TRBV3-2) to TRBJ1-1, with TRBD1 matching over 9 bases. The CDR3 has 12 residues. The trim removed 5 bases at V and 11 bases at J, leaving 6 bases unmatched. Germline V gives CDR1 LGHDT, CDR2 YNNKEL (reference sequence). Here the CDR3 DNA reads TGTGCCAGCAGCTCCCGGGACAGGGCGGCTTTCTTT. This sequence encodes CASSSRDRAAFF.

This sequence joins TRBV7-2 and TRBJ1-2; D not certain. The CDR3 runs to 13 residues. Per the germline V gene, CDR1 is SGHTA and CDR2 is FQGNSA. With 5 bases removed from V and 2 bases from J, the gap between germline ends came to 9 bases. Here the CDR3 DNA reads TGTGCCAGCAGCGGTGCGGGAAACTATGGCTACACCTTC. Protein sequence: CASSGAGNYGYTF.

This clone was seen a handful of times. The rearrangement links TRBV30 to TRBJ1-1; no definite D call. There are 9 residues in the CDR3. The germline V gene encodes CDR1 GTSNPN and CDR2 SVGIG (reference sequence). Trimming pared 8 bases from V and 7 bases from J, leaving 8 bases between. CDR3 sequence reads: CATTDEAFF. CDR3 sequence (DNA): TGTGCCACCACTGATGAAGCTTTCTTT.

The chain uses TRBV9 and TRBJ2-3; D unclear. V was clipped by 0 bases and J by 0 bases, with 11 bases between them. CDR1 and CDR2 (germline): SGDLS, YYNGEE. This CDR3 has 16 residues. The CDR3 coding sequence is TGTGCCAGCAGCGTAGATGTTAGAGTTAGCACAGATACGCAGTATTTT. Translation: CASSVDVRVSTDTQYF.

The chain has TRBV5-1 and TRBJ2-3; 12 nucleotides agree with TRBD1. Germline trimming cut 7 bases from V and 10 bases from J; bases unmatched to any gene: 7. Germline CDR1 SGHRS, CDR2 YFSETQ. The CDR3 is 13 residues long. As DNA, the CDR3 is TGCGCCAGCGGACCGGGACAGGGGGCTGCGCAGTATTTT. Amino acid sequence: CASGPGQGAAQYF.

The rearrangement uses TRBV6-5 and TRBJ1-2; D gene unclear. CDR1 and CDR2 from the germline V gene are MNHEY and SVGAGI. The CDR3 is 13 residues long. Deletions cut 2 bases from V and 7 bases from J, with 11 bases between. The CDR3 DNA is TGTGCCAGCAGTTACGCCCAGGCTGGTGGCTACACCTTC. It encodes CASSYAQAGGYTF.

The gene calls are TRBV7-2 and TRBJ1-1; no clear D. Trimming removed 1 base from V and 2 bases from J, with 11 bases in between. CDR1 SGHTA and CDR2 FQGNSA come from the germline V gene. CDR3 length: 15 residues. This CDR3 reads CASSLGGAANTEAFF. CDR3 sequence (DNA): TGTGCCAGCAGCTTAGGAGGAGCAGCCAACACTGAAGCTTTCTTT.

The chain recombines TRBV12-3 or TRBV12-4 with TRBJ1-1; D is unclear. The CDR3 extends over 13 amino acids. Trimming cost V 3 bases and J 3 bases, with 8 bases left between them. The CDR3 region has the DNA TGTGCCAGCAGTTTCGGGGTGGACACTGAAGCTTTCTTT. This gives the protein CASSFGVDTEAFF.

The chain recombines TRBV19 with TRBJ2-3; D is perhaps TRBD2 (7 bases). The germline V and J ends were trimmed by 6 bases and 4 bases, with 26 bases remaining between them. CDR1 is LNHDA, CDR2 SQIVND, per germline (reference sequence). The CDR3 is 18 amino acids. The CDR3 region has the DNA TGTGCCAGTAGGGGGGGGGCAGGACGAACGACACCGGCAGATACGCAGTATTTT. As protein: CASRGGAGRTTPADTQYF.

This clone was seen a single time. J is TRBJ1-5 and V is TRBV30; D remains unclear. V was clipped by 0 bases and J by 3 bases, with 6 bases between them. The germline V gene encodes CDR1 GTSNPN and CDR2 SVGIG (reference sequence). This CDR3 region has 13 residues. For the CDR3, the DNA is TGTGCCTGGAGTGTTAGAACCAATCAGCCCCAGCATTTT. The encoded protein is CAWSVRTNQPQHF.

This clone appeared once. The genes are TRBV2 and TRBJ1-1, with a possible D match to TRBD1 (5 bases). The V gene's germline CDR1 is SNHLY and CDR2 FYNNEI. The CDR3 totals 15 residues. The V end was cut by 5 bases, the J end by 0 bases, with 13 bases between. CDR3 sequence reads: CASSSRQTLNTEAFF. CDR3 nucleotide sequence: TGTGCCAGCAGTTCCAGACAGACCCTGAACACTGAAGCTTTCTTT.

In this sample, this clone turned up a few times. This sequence joins TRBV7-6 and TRBJ2-1; TRBD2 matches 9 bases. The length of the CDR3 is 15 residues. From germline, CDR1 is SGHVS and CDR2 FNYEAQ. The junction had 5 bases not matched to a gene; V was cut back by 1 base and J by 7 bases. CDR3 loop: CASSLDGGRGNEQFF. DNA of the CDR3: TGTGCCAGCAGCTTAGATGGCGGGAGGGGAAATGAGCAGTTCTTC. Full variable domain (missing parts from reference TRBV7-6 and TRBJ2-1): GAGVSQSPRYKVTKRGQDVALRCDPISGHVSLYWYRQALGQGPEFLTYFNYEAQQDKSGLPNDRFSAERPEGSISTLTIQRTEQRDSAMYRCASSLDGGRGNEQFFGPGTRLTVL.

This chain uses TRBV5-4 with TRBJ2-7, with 8 bases identical to TRBD1. This CDR3 region has 13 residues. V gave up 0 bases and J gave up 6 bases; unmatched junction bases: 2. In germline, CDR1 is SGHNT, CDR2 YYREEE (reference sequence). DNA for the CDR3: TGTGCCAGCAGCTTGGGACAGGGGACCGAGCAGTACTTC. Translation gives CASSLGQGTEQYF. The full variable domain, in which reference TRBV5-4 and TRBJ2-7 provide the parts outside the CDR3, is ETGVTQSPTHLIKTRGQQVTLRCSSQSGHNTVSWYQQALGQGPQFIFQYYREEENGRGNFPPRFSGLQFPNYSSELNVNALELDDSALYLCASSLGQGTEQYFGPGTRLTVT.

This rearrangement joins TRBV5-4 to TRBJ1-2; TRBD1 might be the D (5 bases). The CDR3 is made up of 15 amino acids. V lost 2 bases and J 4 bases, leaving 15 bases between the germline ends. The germline CDR1 and CDR2 sequences are SGHNT and YYREEE (reference sequence). The CDR3 DNA reads as TGTGCCAGCAGCTTCAGGGTTGCGGATTTCTATGGCTACACCTTC. The encoded protein is CASSFRVADFYGYTF.

The V and J genes are TRBV6-6 and TRBJ1-5; 7 bases line up with TRBD1. The length of the CDR3 is 14 residues. Germline CDR1 and CDR2: MNHNY and SVGAGI (reference sequence). V lost 5 bases and J lost 4; bases outside the gene matches: 5. CDR3: CASSRGQTNQPQHF. CDR3 nucleotides: TGTGCCAGCAGTCGGGGACAGACAAATCAGCCCCAGCATTTT.

This chain links TRBV29-1 with TRBJ2-5, with 8 positions matching TRBD2. The CDR3 spans 12 residues. Trimming removed 3 bases from V and 4 bases from J; junction bases left unmatched: 1. Germline CDR1 is SQVTM and CDR2 is ANQGSEA. This chain's CDR3 is CSVDRGGETQYF. CDR3 DNA: TGCAGCGTTGATCGGGGGGGAGAGACCCAGTACTTC.

This clone was counted once. V usage is TRBV4-3 and J usage is TRBJ1-1; D is perhaps TRBD1 (6 bases). Germline V gives CDR1 LGHNA, CDR2 YSLEER. The CDR3 is 14 residues long. Deletions cut 5 bases from V and 8 bases from J, with 18 bases between. This CDR3 is CASSTHPGTPEAFF. CDR3 DNA sequence: TGCGCCAGCAGCACACATCCCGGGACACCCGAAGCTTTCTTT.

This chain connects TRBV5-6 to TRBJ2-3; 8 nucleotides match TRBD2. J gave up 0 bases and V 2 bases, and 2 bases lay outside the gene matches. The CDR3 is 15 amino acids. Per the germline V gene, CDR1 is SGHDT and CDR2 is YYEEEE. The CDR3 coding sequence is TGTGCCAGCAGCTTTACTAGCGGCAGCACAGATACGCAGTATTTT. Protein product: CASSFTSGSTDTQYF.

The chain combines TRBV5-1 with TRBJ2-7, with TRBD2 as a possible D gene (6 bases). CDR3 length equals 17 residues. The germline V and J ends were trimmed by 0 bases and 6 bases, with 22 bases remaining between them. Looked up from germline, CDR1 is SGHRS and CDR2 is YFSETQ. This chain's CDR3 is CASSLALLTEGPGEQYF. CDR3 nucleotide sequence: TGCGCCAGCAGCTTGGCCCTCCTCACGGAGGGCCCAGGCGAGCAGTACTTC. The full variable domain, its missing parts supplied by reference TRBV5-1 and TRBJ2-7, is KAGVTQTPRYLIKTRGQQVTLSCSPISGHRSVSWYQQTPGQGLQFLFEYFSETQRNKGNFPGRFSGRQFSNSRSEMNVSTLELGDSALYLCASSLALLTEGPGEQYFGPGTRLTVT.

The chain has TRBV9 and TRBJ2-7; TRBD2 matches at 12 bases. This CDR3 is built from 14 residues. The junction had 5 bases not matched to a gene; V was cut back by 3 bases and J by 7 bases. Germline V gene data show CDR1 as SGDLS and CDR2 as YYNGEE. In DNA, the CDR3 is TGTGCCAGCAGCGCGGGACTAGCGGGTTTTGAGCAGTACTTC. The encoded protein is CASSAGLAGFEQYF.

The table lists this clone with a few counts. The J gene is TRBJ1-1, the V gene TRBV5-1; 9 bases agree with TRBD1. Germline V CDR1 and CDR2: SGHRS, YFSETQ. The CDR3 is 16 residues long. Trimming took 5 bases from V and 0 from J; bases not matched to a gene: 8. The CDR3 reads CASREGTGQMNTEAFF. CDR3 DNA sequence: TGCGCCAGCAGGGAGGGGACAGGGCAAATGAACACTGAAGCTTTCTTT.

There are a few counts of this clone. The rearrangement joins TRBV4-3 to TRBJ1-5; 7 bases map to TRBD1. After removal of 3 bases from V and 5 bases from J, the junction contained 7 bases not matched to a gene. The CDR3 is 15 amino acids. In germline, CDR1 is LGHNA, CDR2 YSLEER. The CDR3 DNA follows: TGCGCCAGCAGCCAGTCCAGACAGGGAGATCAGCCCCAGCATTTT. Protein sequence: CASSQSRQGDQPQHF.

The chain joins TRBV5-5 to TRBJ1-2, with 7 nucleotides matching TRBD1. CDR1 and CDR2 (germline): SGHKS, YYEKEE (reference sequence). After removal of 4 bases from V and 6 bases from J, the junction contained 3 bases not matched to a gene. The CDR3 length is 12 residues. CDR3 sequence (DNA): TGTGCCAGCAGCCGGACAGGTGATGGCTACACCTTC. Protein sequence: CASSRTGDGYTF.

The J gene is TRBJ2-1, the V gene TRBV24-1; 11 positions match TRBD2. J was trimmed by 5 bases and V by 4 bases; bases with no gene match: 12. CDR1 and CDR2 from the germline V gene are KGHDR and SFDVKD. The CDR3 has 18 amino acids. CDR3 sequence reads: CATSDPSTSGGTNNEQFF. CDR3 coding DNA: TGTGCCACCAGTGACCCCAGTACTAGCGGGGGAACCAACAATGAGCAGTTCTTC.

This CDR3 reads CASSQDQNSGEADTQYF. For the CDR3, the DNA is TGCGCCAGCAGCCAAGATCAGAATAGCGGAGAAGCAGATACGCAGTATTTT. The rearrangement uses TRBV4-3 and TRBJ2-3; TRBD2 might be the D (6 bases). V lost 0 bases to trimming and J lost 4 bases, with 17 bases between them. CDR1 LGHNA and CDR2 YSLEER come from the germline V gene. The CDR3 extends over 17 amino acids.

J is TRBJ1-1 and V is TRBV5-1, with 7 nucleotides matching TRBD1. CDR1 and CDR2 from the germline V gene are SGHRS and YFSETQ. The trim removed 2 bases at V and 2 bases at J, leaving 9 bases unmatched. This CDR3 spans 16 amino acids. As DNA, the CDR3 is TGCGCCAGCAGCTTCCGAGGGGGCGTCCTAAACACTGAAGCTTTCTTT. It is translated as CASSFRGGVLNTEAFF.

The rearrangement links TRBV5-4 to TRBJ2-5, with D maybe TRBD1 (6 bases). CDR3 size: 13 residues. The germline CDR1 and CDR2 sequences are SGHNT and YYREEE (reference sequence). Trimming removed 1 base at V and 5 bases at J, with 9 bases between. The CDR3: CASSLYRVETQYF. DNA of the CDR3: TGTGCCAGCAGCTTGTACAGGGTGGAGACCCAGTACTTC. Using reference TRBV5-4 and TRBJ2-5 for the parts outside the CDR3, the full variable domain is ETGVTQSPTHLIKTRGQQVTLRCSSQSGHNTVSWYQQALGQGPQFIFQYYREEENGRGNFPPRFSGLQFPNYSSELNVNALELDDSALYLCASSLYRVETQYFGPGTRLLVL.

The genes are TRBV30 and TRBJ1-4; D is ambiguous. The CDR3 length is 12 residues. Germline CDR1 reads GTSNPN; CDR2 reads SVGIG (reference sequence). Trimming took off 8 bases at V and 2 bases at J, with 9 bases between the two ends. The CDR3 region has the DNA TGTGCCGGAGATTGGACTAATGAAAAACTGTTTTTT. It encodes CAGDWTNEKLFF.

The V call is TRBV28, the J call TRBJ2-3; the match to TRBD2 covers 9 bases. There are 17 residues in the CDR3. Trimming took 2 bases from V and 2 from J; bases not matched to a gene: 8. The germline V gene encodes CDR1 MDHEN and CDR2 SYDVKM. The CDR3 sequence is CASSLPGLAVITDTQYF. CDR3 bases: TGTGCCAGCAGTTTACCGGGACTAGCAGTGATCACAGATACGCAGTATTTT.